This T cell receptor (beta chain) emerged from a study of blood T cell repertoires in COVID-19. Study as a whole: COVID-19 samples collected from the United States, Italy and Spain covered acute and convalescent phases. T cells, B-cell-depleted T cells, or PBMCs supplied cDNA or gDNA.

The V gene end was trimmed by 3 bases and the J gene end by 2 bases; junction bases not matched to a gene: 4. The CDR3 has 15 residues. Germline V lookup: CDR1 SGHAT, CDR2 FQNNGV. As handled by the study authors: Nucleated cell counts were estimated from reference gene primer amplification. Repertoires were generated with immunoSEQ multiplex PCR, while TCRdb's copy carries only in-frame clones and drops some. V and J calls and clone size are as listed in that table; D and trimming were resolved from the DNA. The data show about 26,000 clones, around 87% seen once. The TCR was taken from a human donor in a cohort sampled during active COVID-19. The donor label of this sample is uncertain. The chain joins TRBV11-2 to TRBJ2-7; 10 bases are shared with TRBD2. The sequenced sample was peripheral blood. The CDR3 nucleotides read TGTGCCAGCAGCTTTAGCGGGGGGCGCACCTACGAGCAGTACTTC. Translated: CASSFSGGRTYEQYF.